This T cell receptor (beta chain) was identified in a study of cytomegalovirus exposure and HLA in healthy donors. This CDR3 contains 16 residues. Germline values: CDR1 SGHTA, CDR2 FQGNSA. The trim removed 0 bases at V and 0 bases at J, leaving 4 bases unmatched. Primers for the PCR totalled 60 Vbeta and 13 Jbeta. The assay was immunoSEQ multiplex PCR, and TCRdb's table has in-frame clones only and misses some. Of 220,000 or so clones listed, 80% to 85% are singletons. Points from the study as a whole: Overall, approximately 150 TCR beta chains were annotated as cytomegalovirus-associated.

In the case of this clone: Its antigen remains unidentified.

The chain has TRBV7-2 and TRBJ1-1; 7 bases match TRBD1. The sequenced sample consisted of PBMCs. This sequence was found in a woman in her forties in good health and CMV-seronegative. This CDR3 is CASSLAGGEMNTEAFF. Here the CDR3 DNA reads TGTGCCAGCAGCTTAGCAGGGGGCGAAATGAACACTGAAGCTTTCTTT.